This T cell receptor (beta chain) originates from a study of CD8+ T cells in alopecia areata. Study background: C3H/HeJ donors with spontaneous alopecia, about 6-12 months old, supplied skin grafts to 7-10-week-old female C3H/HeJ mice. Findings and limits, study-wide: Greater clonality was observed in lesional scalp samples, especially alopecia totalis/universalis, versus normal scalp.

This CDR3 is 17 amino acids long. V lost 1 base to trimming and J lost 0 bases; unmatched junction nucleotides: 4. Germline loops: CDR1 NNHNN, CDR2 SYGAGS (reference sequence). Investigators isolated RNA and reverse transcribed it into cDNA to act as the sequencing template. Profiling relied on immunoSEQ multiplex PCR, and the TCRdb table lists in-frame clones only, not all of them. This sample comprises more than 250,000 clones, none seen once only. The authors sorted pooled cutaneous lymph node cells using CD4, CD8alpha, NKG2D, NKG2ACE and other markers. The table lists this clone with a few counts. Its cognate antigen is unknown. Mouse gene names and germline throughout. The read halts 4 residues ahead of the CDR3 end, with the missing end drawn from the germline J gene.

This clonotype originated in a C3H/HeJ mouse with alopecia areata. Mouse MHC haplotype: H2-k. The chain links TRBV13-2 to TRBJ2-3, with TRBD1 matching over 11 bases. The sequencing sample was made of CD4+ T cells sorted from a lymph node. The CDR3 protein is CASGDPGTGGSAETLYF. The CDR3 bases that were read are TGTGCCAGCGGTGATCCCGGGACAGGGGGTAGTGCAGAA.